The rows below give T cell receptor beta chains drawn from one sample of a study of OX40 agonist ivuxolimab in advanced cancers. Clones were read by immunoSEQ multiplex PCR, and TCRdb kept only the in-frame ones, dropping some. The sample lists around 77,000 clones; approximately 85% were seen once. Here the sequenced sample was CD4+ or CD8+ T cells sorted from blood, taken in a trial of the OX40 agonist ivuxolimab. These receptors were collected from an adult with an advanced solid tumor such as melanoma, head and neck, liver or kidney cancer. CDR3s include the opening cysteine and the closing phenylalanine or tryptophan. The D gene is left open where the match is weak. The size of a clone is reported for some rows only, either as once, few or many, or as a class for expanded clones.

TRBV30	.	.	TRBJ1-5	TGTGCCTGGGAGCAGGGGCTAGGGCAGCCCCAGCATTTT	CAWEQGLGQPQHF
TRBV2	TRBD2	.	TRBJ2-2	TGTGCCAGCAGTGAAGGACTAGCGGGGGTTACCGGGGAGCTGTTTTTT	CASSEGLAGVTGELFF
TRBV5-6	TRBD2	.	TRBJ2-5	TGTGCCAGCAGCTTGGGGACTAGCGGGCAAGAGACCCAGTACTTC	CASSLGTSGQETQYF
TRBV7-2	.	.	TRBJ1-2	TGTGCCAGCAGCTTAGATCGGGGAGGGTATGGCTACACCTTC	CASSLDRGGYGYTF
TRBV5-4	.	.	TRBJ2-1	TGTGCCAGCAGCTTACACGCGACAGCAAAATCCTACAATGAGCAGTTCTTC	CASSLHATAKSYNEQFF
TRBV7-7	.	.	TRBJ1-1	TGTGCTAGCAGCTTAGAAGTCGGGACTGAAGCTTTCTTT	CASSLEVGTEAFF
TRBV28	.	.	TRBJ2-1	TGTGCCAGCAGGCCCCCCGGGGCAGGGACTTACAATGAGCAGTTCTTC	CASRPPGAGTYNEQFF
TRBV11-2	.	.	TRBJ2-7	TGTGCCAGCAGCTTAGTCCTAGGGAACGAGCAGTACTTC	CASSLVLGNEQYF
TRBV7-9	.	.	TRBJ1-1	TGTGCCAGCAGCTTAGTGGGGAGAGAAGCTTTCTTT	CASSLVGREAFF
TRBV30	.	.	TRBJ1-1	TGTGCCTGGAGTCCGACGATTATGGGTATGGACACTGAAGCTTTCTTT	CAWSPTIMGMDTEAFF
TRBV7-3	.	.	TRBJ2-3	TGTGCCAGCAGCCTCCCCTCCCTTCGGGATACGCAGTATTTT	CASSLPSLRDTQYF
TRBV5-6	.	.	TRBJ1-4	TGTGCCAGCAGCCCTACCCCAGGGAGGCGTAATGAAAAACTGTTTTTT	CASSPTPGRRNEKLFF
TRBV7-2	.	.	TRBJ2-1	TGTGCCAGCAGCTCCTACAGCAATGAGCAGTTCTTC	CASSSYSNEQFF
TRBV2	.	once	TRBJ1-4	TGTGCCAGCAGAATAACAGGAATTGGGAATGAAAAACTGTTTTTT	CASRITGIGNEKLFF
TRBV7-9	.	.	TRBJ1-2	TGTGCCAGCAGCTCAGGGAGGCCCGGCTACACCTTC	CASSSGRPGYTF
TRBV7-2	.	.	TRBJ1-6	TGTGCCAGCAGCTTCCAGGGTGGAGGCCCAGGGGATTCACCCCTCCACTTT	CASSFQGGGPGDSPLHF
TRBV6-1	.	.	TRBJ1-4	TGTGCCAGCAGCTCCGGGACACCCAATGAAAAACTGTTTTTT	CASSSGTPNEKLFF
TRBV6-6	TRBD1	.	TRBJ1-2	TGTGCCAGCAGAGAAACAGGGGGAAACTATGGCTACACCTTC	CASRETGGNYGYTF
TRBV5-4	TRBD2	.	TRBJ2-3	TGTGCCAGCAGCCGAGCGGGGGGGCTGGCAGATACGCAGTATTTT	CASSRAGGLADTQYF
TRBV7-3	TRBD1	.	TRBJ1-1	TGTGCCAGCAGCCTAAATGGACAGGGATACACTGAAGCTTTCTTT	CASSLNGQGYTEAFF
TRBV6-1	TRBD1	.	TRBJ2-7	TGTGCCAGCGAAGAACCGGGACAGCCATTCTACGAGCAGTACTTC	CASEEPGQPFYEQYF
TRBV7-9	.	.	TRBJ1-6	TGTGCCAGCAGCTTGGGCACCTATAATTCACCCCTCCACTTT	CASSLGTYNSPLHF
TRBV6-6	TRBD1	.	TRBJ1-6	TGTGCCAGCAGTTATACGACAGGGATCAACTCACCCCTCCACTTT	CASSYTTGINSPLHF
TRBV7-9	.	.	TRBJ2-6	TGTGCCAGTCCCCGGGGGGCGGACGGGGCCAACGTCCTGACTTTC	CASPRGADGANVLTF
TRBV5-4	.	.	TRBJ2-2	TGTGCCAGCAGCTTTCCCCAAGGGGGGGCTAGCGGGGAGCTGTTTTTT	CASSFPQGGASGELFF
TRBV30	.	.	TRBJ2-1	TGTGCCTGGAGTGTGGCGTATGAGCAGTTCTTC	CAWSVAYEQFF
TRBV4-1	TRBD1	.	TRBJ2-3	TGCGCCAGCAGCCAAGATCCACGGACAGGGGGGGGAGGTACGCAGTATTTT	CASSQDPRTGGGGTQYF
TRBV11-2	.	.	TRBJ1-6	TGTGCCAGCAGCTTAGATCAGAGCTCCTATAATTCACCCCTCCACTTT	CASSLDQSSYNSPLHF
TRBV7-2	TRBD2	.	TRBJ2-5	TGTGCCAGCAGCCCTAGTGGGCTAGCGGGGGGACAAGAGACCCAGTACTTC	CASSPSGLAGGQETQYF
TRBV5-4	.	.	TRBJ1-3	TGTGCCAGCAGCCTGCAGACCCGGAGCTCTGGAAACACCATATATTTT	CASSLQTRSSGNTIYF
TRBV10-1	TRBD1	few	TRBJ2-7	TGCGCCAGCCGGGACAGTTACGAGCAGTACTTC	CASRDSYEQYF
TRBV4-3	.	.	TRBJ2-3	TGCGCCAGCAAAAGGAGCGACACAGATACGCAGTATTTT	CASKRSDTDTQYF
TRBV5-1	TRBD1	.	TRBJ2-5	TGCGCCAGCAGCTTCGGGACAGGGTCGGAGACCCAGTACTTC	CASSFGTGSETQYF
TRBV18	.	.	TRBJ1-6	TGTGCCAGCCACGGGGGGCAGGGAAATTCACCCCTCCACTTT	CASHGGQGNSPLHF
TRBV6-5	.	.	TRBJ2-7	TGTGCCAGCAGTGTGCGAAACGAGCAGTACTTC	CASSVRNEQYF
TRBV7-2	.	.	TRBJ2-7	TGTGCCAGCAGCCCCCCCAGGTCCCCCGAGCAGTACTTC	CASSPPRSPEQYF
TRBV19	.	.	TRBJ1-5	TGTGCCAGTACCCTAAATAGCAATCAGCCCCAGCATTTT	CASTLNSNQPQHF
TRBV19	.	.	TRBJ1-2	TGTGCCAGTAGTATGGCGGGGGGGAACTATGGCTACACCTTC	CASSMAGGNYGYTF
TRBV18	.	.	TRBJ1-1	TGTGCCAGCTCTCCGTTAGATGACACTGAAGCTTTCTTT	CASSPLDDTEAFF
TRBV4-3	.	once	TRBJ2-7	TGCGCCAGCAGCCAAGAGGCGGACCTCTACGAGCAGTACTTC	CASSQEADLYEQYF
TRBV5-5	TRBD2	.	TRBJ2-1	TGTGCCAGCACCGATCAGACTAGCGGGGGGGCCTCAGGGCAGTTCTTC	CASTDQTSGGASGQFF
TRBV5-4	TRBD1	.	TRBJ2-7	TGTGCCAGCAGCTTGTGGGACAGGGAAAACGAGCAGTACTTC	CASSLWDRENEQYF
TRBV19	TRBD1	once	TRBJ1-2	TGTGCCAGTAGTGCAATGGACAGGGGTAACTATGGCTACACCTTC	CASSAMDRGNYGYTF
TRBV5-1	TRBD2	.	TRBJ2-7	TGCGCCAGCAGCTTGTCGGGACTATCTCACGAGCAGTACTTC	CASSLSGLSHEQYF
TRBV29-1	TRBD1	.	TRBJ2-2	TGCATAGGACAGGAGAACACCGGGGAGCTGTTTTTT	CIGQENTGELFF
TRBV6-6	.	.	TRBJ2-7	TGTGCCAGCACCCGCCTCGGGGCGTACGAGCAGTACTTC	CASTRLGAYEQYF
TRBV18	.	.	TRBJ2-2	TGTGCCAGCTCACCGGTTGGGGGCGCGGGCACCGGGGAGCTGTTTTTT	CASSPVGGAGTGELFF
TRBV4-1	.	.	TRBJ2-7	TGCGCCAGCAGCCTTCGTGGCCTCGTGGGCCCCCGGAACGAGCAGTACTTC	CASSLRGLVGPRNEQYF
TRBV4-3	.	.	TRBJ2-7	TGCGCCAGCAGCCCTACAGTTGGAAGCGAGCAGTACTTC	CASSPTVGSEQYF
TRBV19	TRBD1	few	TRBJ2-7	TGTGCCAGTAGTACACCCCAGGGGGCTCGCTACGAGCAGTACTTC	CASSTPQGARYEQYF
TRBV19	TRBD1	.	TRBJ1-2	TGTGCCAGTAGTATGTCAGGGGGCGAGGGTCTTGGCTACACCTTC	CASSMSGGEGLGYTF
TRBV19	TRBD2	.	TRBJ2-3	TGTGCCAGTAGTTTGAGACTAGCGTCAGATACGCAGTATTTT	CASSLRLASDTQYF
TRBV4-1	.	.	TRBJ2-1	TGCGCCAGCAGCCATGGAAAGGGAGGGACAAGCTACAATGAGCAGTTCTTC	CASSHGKGGTSYNEQFF
TRBV7-2	.	.	TRBJ2-1	TGTGCCAGCAGCTCCGGAGTAGATTTGGAGCAGTTCTTC	CASSSGVDLEQFF
TRBV18	TRBD1	.	TRBJ2-1	TGTGCCAGCTCCCCCGACAGGGGGAAGCATGAGCAGTTCTTC	CASSPDRGKHEQFF
TRBV30	.	.	TRBJ1-2	TGTGCCTGGAGTGTCCTTGTCGGGGTCTTCACCTATGGCTACACCTTC	CAWSVLVGVFTYGYTF
TRBV27	.	few	TRBJ1-2	TGTGCCAGCAGTTGGACGGGCGGCTATGGCTACACCTTC	CASSWTGGYGYTF
TRBV6-6	.	.	TRBJ1-3	TGTGCCAGCAGTTACTCTGGGCTGCCCACCATATATTTT	CASSYSGLPTIYF
TRBV7-3	TRBD1	.	TRBJ1-1	TGTGCCAGCAGCTCCACCGGGACAGGCTTGTACACTGAAGCTTTCTTT	CASSSTGTGLYTEAFF